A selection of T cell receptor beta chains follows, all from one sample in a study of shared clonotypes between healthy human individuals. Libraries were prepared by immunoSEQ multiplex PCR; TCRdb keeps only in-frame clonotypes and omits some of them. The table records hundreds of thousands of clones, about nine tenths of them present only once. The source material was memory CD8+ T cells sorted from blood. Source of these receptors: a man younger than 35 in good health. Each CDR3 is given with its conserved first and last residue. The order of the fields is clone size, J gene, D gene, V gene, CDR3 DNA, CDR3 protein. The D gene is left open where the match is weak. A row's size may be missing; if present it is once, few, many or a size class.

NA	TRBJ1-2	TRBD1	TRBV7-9	TGTGCCAGCAGCCCCGGGGATGACAGGGGCTATGGCTACACCTTC	CASSPGDDRGYGYTF
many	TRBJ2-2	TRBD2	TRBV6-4	TGTGCCAGCAGTGTAGGAGCGGGGGACACCGGGGAGCTGTTTTTT	CASSVGAGDTGELFF
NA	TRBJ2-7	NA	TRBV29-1	TGCAGCGTGGACGGGATTGGGGGGACCTACGAGCAGTACTTC	CSVDGIGGTYEQYF
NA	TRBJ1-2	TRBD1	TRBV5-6	TGTGCCAGCAGTCCGGGACAGGTCAACTATGGCTACACCTTC	CASSPGQVNYGYTF
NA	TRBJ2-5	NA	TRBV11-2	TGTGCCAGCAGCTTAAAAGAGACCCAGTACTTC	CASSLKETQYF
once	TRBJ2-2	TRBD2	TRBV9	TGTGCCAGCAGCTCTGGGACTACGAACACCGGGGAGCTGTTTTTT	CASSSGTTNTGELFF
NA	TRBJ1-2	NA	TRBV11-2	TGTGCCAGCAGTCCAACATGGGAACTCTATGGCTACACCTTC	CASSPTWELYGYTF
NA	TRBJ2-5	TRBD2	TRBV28	TGTGCCAGCAGCCCGGGACTAGCGGGGGAGTACTTC	CASSPGLAGEYF
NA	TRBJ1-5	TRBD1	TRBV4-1	TGCGCCAGCAGCCAAGGCAGGGGGATTGGAAATCAGCCCCAGCATTTT	CASSQGRGIGNQPQHF
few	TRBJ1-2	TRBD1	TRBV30	TGTGCCTGGAGCCCGGGACAGGGCGACTATGGCTACACCTTC	CAWSPGQGDYGYTF
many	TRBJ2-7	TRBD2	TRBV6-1	TGTGCCAGCAGTGAAGCGGGAGGGCCCTACGAGCAGTACTTC	CASSEAGGPYEQYF
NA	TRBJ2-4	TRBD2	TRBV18	TGTGCCAGCTCACCCGGACTAGCGGGGGGCCCGGTAGCCAAAAACATTCAGTACTTC	CASSPGLAGGPVAKNIQYF
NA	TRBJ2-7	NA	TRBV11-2	TGTGCCAGCAGCTTATGGGGCAGCGAGTCCTACGAGCAGTACTTC	CASSLWGSESYEQYF
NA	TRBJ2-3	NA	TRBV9	TGTGCCAGCAGCTCGGGACGTTTTAGCACAGATACGCAGTATTTT	CASSSGRFSTDTQYF
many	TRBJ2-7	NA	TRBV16	TGTGCCAGCAGCCAGGGCCGGGACTTCGGAACCTACGAGCAGTACTTC	CASSQGRDFGTYEQYF
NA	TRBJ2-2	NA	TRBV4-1	TGCGCCAGCAGCCAAGAGCAAGGGGCCGGGGAGCTGTTTTTT	CASSQEQGAGELFF
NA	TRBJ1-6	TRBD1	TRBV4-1	TGCGCCAGCAGCCAGGGACAGGGGAATTCACCCCTCCACTTT	CASSQGQGNSPLHF
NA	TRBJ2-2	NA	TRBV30	TGTGCCTGGGTGGGGCTCACCGGGGAGCTGTTTTTT	CAWVGLTGELFF
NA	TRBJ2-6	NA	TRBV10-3	TGTGCCATCAGTGAGATTAATTTAGGTGGGCCTGGGGCCAACGTCCTGACTTTC	CAISEINLGGPGANVLTF